This TCR beta chain was captured in a study of T-cell reconstitution after alpha-beta-depleted transplantation in children. Overall study results and limits: Newly produced T cells mostly provided counts and TCRbeta diversity after one year, as hyperexpanded clones declined. Diversity of TCRbeta at day 60 was high in some patients, arising from surviving recipient T cells and thymic progenitors. Approximately two months post-transplant, alpha-beta T cells reportedly originated from several hundred expanded graft clones.

Notes on this clonotype: The antigen remains unidentified. Possible read error: a much larger clone is one base away.

Construction of the TCRbeta library involved unique molecular identifiers. Each CDR3 protein gets one entry after TCRdb re-called the PCR reads with MiXCR. The sample holds fewer than 550,000 distinct CDR3 sequences, about 10% seen once. Germline-derived CDR1 and CDR2 are SGHRS and YFSETQ. The CDR3 extends over 15 amino acids. This clonotype originated in a child aged 2-9 years with inherited bone marrow failure, due to receive a stem cell transplant. The sample here was PBMCs, taken before TCRalphabeta/CD19-depleted stem cell transplant. This chain links TRBV5-1 with TRBJ2-2; TRBD2 matches at 7 bases. The CDR3 DNA sequence: TGCGCCAACAGCTTGGCTTCTAGCGGATCCGGGGAGCTGTTTTTT. Translating gives CANSLASSGSGELFF. The full variable domain, in which reference TRBV5-1 and TRBJ2-2 provide the parts outside the CDR3, is KAGVTQTPRYLIKTRGQQVTLSCSPISGHRSVSWYQQTPGQGLQFLFEYFSETQRNKGNFPGRFSGRQFSNSRSEMNVSTLELGDSALYLCANSLASSGSGELFFGEGSRLTVL.